This T cell receptor (beta chain) is from a study of blood T cell repertoires in COVID-19. Whole-study context: From the United States, Italy and Spain came samples of acute and convalescent COVID-19.

Original analysis: Estimation of nucleated cell counts relied on the amplification of reference gene primers. The repertoire was sequenced with immunoSEQ multiplex PCR; TCRdb's copy has only in-frame clones and lacks some. V and J calls and clone size are those listed in that table; D and trimming were worked out from the DNA. The data contain 120,000 to 150,000 clones, 80% to 85% of them singletons. V lost 1 base and J lost 1; bases outside the gene matches: 12. The CDR3 totals 18 residues. Per germline, CDR1 SEHNR and CDR2 FQNEAQ (reference sequence). The receptor was isolated from a young man with COVID-19, enrolled during active disease. The sequenced sample consisted of peripheral blood. V and J are TRBV7-9 and TRBJ2-7; TRBD2 aligns across 8 bases. This CDR3 reads CASSLGRPGLGLSYEQYF. The DNA of the CDR3 is TGTGCCAGCAGCTTAGGGCGTCCGGGACTAGGCCTTTCCTACGAGCAGTACTTC. The whole variable domain, remainder taken from reference TRBV7-9 and TRBJ2-7, is DTGVSQNPRHKITKRGQNVTFRCDPISEHNRLYWYRQTLGQGPEFLTYFQNEAQLEKSRLLSDRFSAERPKGSFSTLEIQRTEQGDSAMYLCASSLGRPGLGLSYEQYFGPGTRLTVT.